The clone carrying this TCR beta chain occurred many times. The target antigen is unknown. Preparation of the TCRbeta library was carried out with unique molecular identifiers. TCRdb itself ran the PCR reads through MiXCR, one entry per CDR3 protein. The repertoire consists of a few hundred thousand distinct CDR3 sequences, with around a tenth occurring once and the leading ten covering about a quarter. These data belong to a study of T-cell reconstitution after alpha-beta-depleted transplantation in children. The study's findings and limits: The study reportedly traced alpha-beta T cells about two months after transplant to several hundred expanded graft clones.

Trimming took 0 bases from V and 2 from J; bases not matched to a gene: 4. This CDR3 is built from 15 residues. Germline V CDR1 and CDR2: SGHRS, YFSETQ. This chain joins TRBV5-1 and TRBJ2-7; 8 bases are shared with TRBD2. The sample here was peripheral blood, taken 180 days after TCRalphabeta/CD19-depleted stem cell transplant. This TCR was recovered from a male patient between 2 and 9 years old who had a stem cell transplant for chronic granulomatous disease, so the T cells may come from the graft donor. The CDR3 is CASSLGLAGPYEQYF. The CDR3 DNA reads TGCGCCAGCAGCTTGGGGTTAGCGGGACCCTACGAGCAGTACTTC.